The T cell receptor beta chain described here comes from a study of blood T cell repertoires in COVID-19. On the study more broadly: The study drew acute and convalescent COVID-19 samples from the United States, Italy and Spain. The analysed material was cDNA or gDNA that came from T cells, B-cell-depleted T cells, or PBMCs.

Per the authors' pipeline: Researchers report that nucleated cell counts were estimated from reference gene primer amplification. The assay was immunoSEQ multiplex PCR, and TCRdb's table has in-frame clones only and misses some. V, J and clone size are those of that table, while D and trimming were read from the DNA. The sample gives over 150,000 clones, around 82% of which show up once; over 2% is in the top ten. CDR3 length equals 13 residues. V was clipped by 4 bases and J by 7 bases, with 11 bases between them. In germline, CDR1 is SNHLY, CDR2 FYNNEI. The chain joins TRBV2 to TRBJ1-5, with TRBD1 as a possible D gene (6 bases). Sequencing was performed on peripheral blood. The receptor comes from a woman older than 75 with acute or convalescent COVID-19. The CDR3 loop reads CASSVYREQPQHF. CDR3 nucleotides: TGTGCCAGCAGTGTATACAGGGAGCAGCCCCAGCATTTT.